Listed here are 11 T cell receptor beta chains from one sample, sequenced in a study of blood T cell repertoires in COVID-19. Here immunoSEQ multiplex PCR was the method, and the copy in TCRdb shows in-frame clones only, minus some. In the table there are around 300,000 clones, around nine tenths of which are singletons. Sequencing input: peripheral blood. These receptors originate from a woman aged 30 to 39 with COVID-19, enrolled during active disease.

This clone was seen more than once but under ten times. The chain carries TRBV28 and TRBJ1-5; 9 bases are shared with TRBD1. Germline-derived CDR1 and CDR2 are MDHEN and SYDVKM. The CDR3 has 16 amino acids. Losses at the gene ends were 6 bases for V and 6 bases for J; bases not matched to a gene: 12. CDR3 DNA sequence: TGTGCCAGCAGAACGGCCGGGACAGGGAGTATTCAGCCCCAGCATTTT. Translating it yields CASRTAGTGSIQPQHF.

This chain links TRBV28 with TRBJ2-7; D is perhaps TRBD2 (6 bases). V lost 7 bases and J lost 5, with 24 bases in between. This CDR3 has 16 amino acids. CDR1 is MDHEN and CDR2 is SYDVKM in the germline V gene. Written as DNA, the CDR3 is TGTGCCAGCACCCCTTCATATAGCGGAGGGTACCACGAGCAGTACTTC. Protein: CASTPSYSGGYHEQYF.

CDR3 region: CATRTGFENTEAFF. In DNA form, the CDR3 reads TGTGCCACCAGAACAGGGTTCGAGAACACTGAAGCTTTCTTT. The V call is TRBV15, the J call TRBJ1-1; tentatively, D is TRBD1 (6 bases). The CDR3 covers 14 residues. Germline CDR1 is LNHNV and CDR2 is YYDKDF (reference sequence). Trimming took off 6 bases at V and 1 base at J, with 12 bases between the two ends.

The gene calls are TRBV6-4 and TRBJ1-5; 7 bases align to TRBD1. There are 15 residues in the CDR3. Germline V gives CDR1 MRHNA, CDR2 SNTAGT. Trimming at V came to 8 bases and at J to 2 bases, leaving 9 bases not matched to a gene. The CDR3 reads CASPERRGRNQPQHF. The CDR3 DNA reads TGTGCCAGCCCAGAGAGGAGGGGGCGCAATCAGCCCCAGCATTTT.

The CDR3 DNA is TGTGCCTGGAGTGTGAGCATAGTCGGGGAGCTGTTTTTT. This codes for CAWSVSIVGELFF. The chain uses TRBV30 and TRBJ2-2; D not certain. CDR1 is GTSNPN and CDR2 is SVGIG in the germline V gene (reference sequence). Trimming shortened V by 0 bases and J by 7 bases, and 9 bases separated the two germline ends. CDR3 length: 13 residues.

CDR3 bases: TGTGCCAGCAGCCATAGTAATCCAGGGGATCCCACGACTGAAGCTTTCTTT. It codes for CASSHSNPGDPTTEAFF. V gene TRBV3-1 (or the pseudogene TRBV3-2) combines with J gene TRBJ1-1, with D perhaps TRBD1 (6 bases). Trimming removed 3 bases at V and 5 bases at J, with 22 bases between. CDR1 is LGHDT, CDR2 YNNKEL, per germline (reference sequence). The CDR3 extends over 17 amino acids.

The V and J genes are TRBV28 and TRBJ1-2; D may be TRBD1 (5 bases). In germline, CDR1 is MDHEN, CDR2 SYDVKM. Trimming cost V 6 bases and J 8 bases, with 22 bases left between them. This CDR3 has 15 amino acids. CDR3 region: CASRLLTEASGGYTF. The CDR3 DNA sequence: TGTGCCAGCAGGCTACTGACAGAAGCCAGCGGGGGCTACACCTTC.

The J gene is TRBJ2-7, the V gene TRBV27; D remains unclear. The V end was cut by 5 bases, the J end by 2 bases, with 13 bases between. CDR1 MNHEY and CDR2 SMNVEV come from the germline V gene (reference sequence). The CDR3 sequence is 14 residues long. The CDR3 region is CASSLIESPYEQYF. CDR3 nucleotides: TGTGCCAGCAGTCTCATAGAGAGTCCCTACGAGCAGTACTTC.

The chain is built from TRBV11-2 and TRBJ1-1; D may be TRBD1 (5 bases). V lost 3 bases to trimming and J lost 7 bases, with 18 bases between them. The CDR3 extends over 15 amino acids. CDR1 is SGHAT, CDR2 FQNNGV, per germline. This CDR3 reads CASSFMAGLQGEAFF. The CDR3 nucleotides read TGTGCCAGCAGCTTTATGGCCGGGCTTCAGGGTGAAGCTTTCTTT. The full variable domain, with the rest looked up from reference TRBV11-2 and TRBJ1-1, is EAGVAQSPRYKIIEKRQSVAFWCNPISGHATLYWYQQILGQGPKLLIQFQNNGVVDDSQLPKDRFSAERLKGVDSTLKIQPAKLEDSAVYLCASSFMAGLQGEAFFGQGTRLTVV.

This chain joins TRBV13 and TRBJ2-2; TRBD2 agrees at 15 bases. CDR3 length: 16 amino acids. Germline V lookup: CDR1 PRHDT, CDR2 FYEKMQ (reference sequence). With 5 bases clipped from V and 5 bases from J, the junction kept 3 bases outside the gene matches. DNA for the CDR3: TGTGCCAGCAGCCTGGGACTAGCGGGAGGAACCGGGGAGCTGTTTTTT. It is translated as CASSLGLAGGTGELFF.

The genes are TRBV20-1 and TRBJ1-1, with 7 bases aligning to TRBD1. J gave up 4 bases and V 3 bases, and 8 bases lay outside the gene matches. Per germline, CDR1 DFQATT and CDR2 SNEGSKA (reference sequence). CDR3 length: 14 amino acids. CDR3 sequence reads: CSASKNRGGTEAFF. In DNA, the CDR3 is TGCAGTGCTAGTAAGAACAGGGGAGGCACTGAAGCTTTCTTT.